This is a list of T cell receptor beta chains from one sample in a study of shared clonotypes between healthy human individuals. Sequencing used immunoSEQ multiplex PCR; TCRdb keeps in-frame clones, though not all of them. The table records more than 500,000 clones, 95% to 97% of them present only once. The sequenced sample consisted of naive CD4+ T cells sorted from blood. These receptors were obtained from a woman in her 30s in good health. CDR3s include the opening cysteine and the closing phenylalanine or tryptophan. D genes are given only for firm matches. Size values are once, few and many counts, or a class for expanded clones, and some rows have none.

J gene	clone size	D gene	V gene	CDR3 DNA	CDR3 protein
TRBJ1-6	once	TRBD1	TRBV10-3	TGTGCCATTAAACCCGGGACAGGGGATTCACCCCTCCACTTT	CAIKPGTGDSPLHF
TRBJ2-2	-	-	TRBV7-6	TGTGCCAGCAGCTTGGGGATAGAATACACCGGGGAGCTGTTTTTT	CASSLGIEYTGELFF
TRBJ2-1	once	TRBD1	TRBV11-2	TGTGCCAGCACGGGACAGGGTCACGGCAATGAGCAGTTCTTC	CASTGQGHGNEQFF
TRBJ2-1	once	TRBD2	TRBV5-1	TGCGCCAGCAGCGGGGGCTTCGGGACTAGTGCGCGGGATGAGCAGTTCTTC	CASSGGFGTSARDEQFF
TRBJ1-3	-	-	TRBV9	TGTGCCAGCAGCGGCGACACCTCTGGAAACACCATATATTTT	CASSGDTSGNTIYF
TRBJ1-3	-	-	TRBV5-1	TGCGCCAGCAGCTTGGAACTGAACTCTGGAAACACCATATATTTT	CASSLELNSGNTIYF
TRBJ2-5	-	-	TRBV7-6	TGTGCCAGCAGCTTGGGGGTCATTGGGAAGACCCAGTACTTC	CASSLGVIGKTQYF
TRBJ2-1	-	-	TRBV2	TGTGCCAGCAGTGAAGCTCAAGCACGCTACAATGAGCAGTTCTTC	CASSEAQARYNEQFF
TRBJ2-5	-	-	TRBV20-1	TGCAGCGCTAGGAAACAAGAGACCCAGTACTTC	CSARKQETQYF
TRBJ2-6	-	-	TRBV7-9	TGTGCCAGCAGCCGACAGTCTTTAATCTCTGGGGCCAACGTCCTGACTTTC	CASSRQSLISGANVLTF
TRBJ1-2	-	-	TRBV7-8	TGTGCCAGCAGCTCCCCAGGGGCGTCCCCTTATGGCTACACCTTC	CASSSPGASPYGYTF
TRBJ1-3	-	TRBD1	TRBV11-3	TGTGCCAGCAGCGGGGACAGCGCTGGAAACACCATATATTTT	CASSGDSAGNTIYF
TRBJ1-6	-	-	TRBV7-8	TGTGCCAGCAGCTCCACCTGGGGTACCTATAATTCACCCCTCCACTTT	CASSSTWGTYNSPLHF
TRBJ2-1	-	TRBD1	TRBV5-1	TGCGCCAGCAGTCCGGACAGGGCGGGCAGTGAGCAGTTCTTC	CASSPDRAGSEQFF
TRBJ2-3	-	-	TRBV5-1	TGCGCCAGCAGCTCGACGGGGTGGGATACGCAGTATTTT	CASSSTGWDTQYF
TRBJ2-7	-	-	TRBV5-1	TGCGCCAGCAGCTTGACGGTTTCCTACGAGCAGTACTTC	CASSLTVSYEQYF
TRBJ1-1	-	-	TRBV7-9	TGTGCCAGCAGCCCTTACACTGAAGCTTTCTTT	CASSPYTEAFF
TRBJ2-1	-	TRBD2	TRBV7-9	TGTGCCAGCAGCTTAAGAACTAGCGGGGTCAATGAGCAGTTCTTC	CASSLRTSGVNEQFF
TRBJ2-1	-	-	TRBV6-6	TGTGCCAGCAGTTACATCGCGGATCCGGGCAATGAGCAGTTCTTC	CASSYIADPGNEQFF
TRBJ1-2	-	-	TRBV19	TGTGCCAGTAGTAGGGGCCGATATGGCTACACCTTC	CASSRGRYGYTF
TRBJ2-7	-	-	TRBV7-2	TGTGCCAGCAGCTTAGCGGGGGGACACTACGAGCAGTACTTC	CASSLAGGHYEQYF
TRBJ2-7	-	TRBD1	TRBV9	TGTGCCAGCAGCGCGACAGGGGGCAGCGGGGTTGGGCAGTACTTC	CASSATGGSGVGQYF
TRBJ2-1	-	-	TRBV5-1	TGCGCCAGCAGCACCGGGACCAACACTGGGGAGCAGTTCTTC	CASSTGTNTGEQFF
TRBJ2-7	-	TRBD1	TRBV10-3	TGTGCCGGAGGGACAGGGGGCGAAGGATACGAGCAGTACTTC	CAGGTGGEGYEQYF
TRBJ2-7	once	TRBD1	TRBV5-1	TGCGCCAGCAGCCCATGGACAGGGGACAACTACGAGCAGTACTTC	CASSPWTGDNYEQYF
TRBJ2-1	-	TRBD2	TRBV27	TGTGCCAGCAGTTTAGTAGTGTTGGCTAGCGGGAGAATGCCCTACAATGAGCAGTTCTTC	CASSLVVLASGRMPYNEQFF
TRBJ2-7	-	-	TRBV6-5	TGTGCCAGCAGCAATAGCGACAGCTCCTACGAGCAGTACTTC	CASSNSDSSYEQYF
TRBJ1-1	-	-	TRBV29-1	TGCAGCGCCGACCTGGGCACTGAAGCTTTCTTT	CSADLGTEAFF
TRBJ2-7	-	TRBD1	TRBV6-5	TGTGCCAGCAGTAGGACAGGGGGCGACGGCTACGAGCAGTACTTC	CASSRTGGDGYEQYF
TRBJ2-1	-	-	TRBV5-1	TGCGCCAGCAGCGGGACGGTGAGCTCCTACAATGAGCAGTTCTTC	CASSGTVSSYNEQFF
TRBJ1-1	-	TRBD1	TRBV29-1	TGCAGCGCAAGACAGGGCCAAGACACTGAAGCTTTCTTT	CSARQGQDTEAFF
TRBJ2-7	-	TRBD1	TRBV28	TGTGCCAGCAGCCCCGGGACAGGCAGCGAGCAGTACTTC	CASSPGTGSEQYF
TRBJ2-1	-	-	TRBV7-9	TGTGCCAGCAGCAACTTGCGGCAGGGGTTTTATCGTGAGCAGTTCTTC	CASSNLRQGFYREQFF
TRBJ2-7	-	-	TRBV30	TGTGCCTGGGCGACAGACGGAGCCTACGAGCAGTACTTC	CAWATDGAYEQYF
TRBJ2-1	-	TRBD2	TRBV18	TGTGCCAGCTCCGACACGCGGGCTAGCGGTAGTACATCTTACAATGAGCAGTTCTTC	CASSDTRASGSTSYNEQFF
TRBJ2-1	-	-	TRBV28	TGTGCCAGCAACCCGGGGGGCAGCTCCTACAATGAGCAGTTCTTC	CASNPGGSSYNEQFF
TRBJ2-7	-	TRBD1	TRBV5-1	TGCGCCAGCAGCCAAGGGACAGGGTCCCCCTACGAGCAGTACTTC	CASSQGTGSPYEQYF
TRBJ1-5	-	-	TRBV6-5	TGTGCCAGCAGCCGGGACGGTAGCAATCAGCCCCAGCATTTT	CASSRDGSNQPQHF
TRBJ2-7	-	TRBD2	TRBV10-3	TGTGCCATCAGTGAGGGACTAGCGGGAACCTACGAGCAGTACTTC	CAISEGLAGTYEQYF
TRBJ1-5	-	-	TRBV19	TGTGCCAGTAGTATAGTGGGCGGGGCTGGGCAGCCCCAGCATTTT	CASSIVGGAGQPQHF
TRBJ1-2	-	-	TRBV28	TGTGCCAGCAGTTTTCCCTTAACAGGGCCAAATGGCTACACCTTC	CASSFPLTGPNGYTF
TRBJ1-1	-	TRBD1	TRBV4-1	TGCGCCAGCAGCCGAGGACAGGGGGCGCGCACTGAAGCTTTCTTT	CASSRGQGARTEAFF
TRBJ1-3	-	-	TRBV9	TGTGCCAGCAGCGTAGCTACGGGCTCTGGAAACACCATATATTTT	CASSVATGSGNTIYF
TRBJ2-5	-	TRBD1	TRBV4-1	TGCGCCAGCAGGAACCCAGGACAGGATCGGCAAGAGACCCAGTACTTC	CASRNPGQDRQETQYF
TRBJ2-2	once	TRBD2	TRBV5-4	TGTGCCAGCAGCTTGGGACTAGCGGGAGGGCCCCGGGAGCTGTTTTTT	CASSLGLAGGPRELFF
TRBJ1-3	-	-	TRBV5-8	TGTGCCAGCAGCTTGAACCGGTTCTCTGGAAACACCATATATTTT	CASSLNRFSGNTIYF
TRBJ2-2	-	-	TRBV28	TGTGCCAGCCAGACAGGGAACACCGGGGAGCTGTTTTTT	CASQTGNTGELFF
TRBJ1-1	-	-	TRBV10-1	TGCGCCAGCAGTGAGGCGGGGTTGGAGAACACTGAAGCTTTCTTT	CASSEAGLENTEAFF
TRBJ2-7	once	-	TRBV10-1	TGCGCCAGCAGTGAGTCGGGCGGACCCTACGAGCAGTACTTC	CASSESGGPYEQYF
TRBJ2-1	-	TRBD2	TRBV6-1	TGTGCCAGCAGTGTCCAGCGGGAGGGCAATGAGCAGTTCTTC	CASSVQREGNEQFF
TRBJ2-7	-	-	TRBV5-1	TGCGCCAGCAGCTTATCGTCCCCGTTCTACGAGCAGTACTTC	CASSLSSPFYEQYF
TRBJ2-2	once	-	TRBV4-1	TGCGCCAGCAGGCAATGGGGGAACACCGGGGGGCTGTTTTTT	CASRQWGNTGGLFF
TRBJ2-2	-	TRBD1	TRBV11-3	TGTGCCAGCAGCTTGGGACAGGGGGACACCGGGGAGCTGTTTTTT	CASSLGQGDTGELFF